This TCR beta chain was obtained from a study of blood T cells in healthy people across ages. Overall study context: With template switching, about one barcoded beta molecule was captured per two T cells.

For the second PCR, which ran for 7 to 11 cycles, a sample-barcoded 5' primer and a J-beta primer mix were used. All samples yielded 2.5 million or more CDR3-containing paired-end reads. TCRdb re-derived calls from the 5' RACE reads in MiXCR, one entry per CDR3 protein. The sample lists 1.8 million or so distinct CDR3 sequences, about two fifths occurring once. General observations from the study: Measured against age, TCR beta diversity per million T cells decreased in a roughly linear manner. Naive CD4+ cells and diversity were both higher in long-lived donors than in aged donors.

To note about this clonotype: What it binds is unknown.

The CDR3 is 18 residues long. The germline CDR1 and CDR2 sequences are DFQATT and SNEGSKA (reference sequence). Trimming stripped 1 base from V and 0 bases from J, with 19 bases between. This clonotype was obtained from a human donor in good health. Sequenced sample: blood. The chain uses TRBV20-1 and TRBJ2-4; TRBD1 or TRBD2 may be the D gene (5 bases each). CDR3 amino acids: CSARVGWDLSLAKNIQYF. CDR3 bases: TGCAGTGCTAGAGTGGGATGGGACCTCAGCCTAGCCAAAAACATTCAGTACTTC.